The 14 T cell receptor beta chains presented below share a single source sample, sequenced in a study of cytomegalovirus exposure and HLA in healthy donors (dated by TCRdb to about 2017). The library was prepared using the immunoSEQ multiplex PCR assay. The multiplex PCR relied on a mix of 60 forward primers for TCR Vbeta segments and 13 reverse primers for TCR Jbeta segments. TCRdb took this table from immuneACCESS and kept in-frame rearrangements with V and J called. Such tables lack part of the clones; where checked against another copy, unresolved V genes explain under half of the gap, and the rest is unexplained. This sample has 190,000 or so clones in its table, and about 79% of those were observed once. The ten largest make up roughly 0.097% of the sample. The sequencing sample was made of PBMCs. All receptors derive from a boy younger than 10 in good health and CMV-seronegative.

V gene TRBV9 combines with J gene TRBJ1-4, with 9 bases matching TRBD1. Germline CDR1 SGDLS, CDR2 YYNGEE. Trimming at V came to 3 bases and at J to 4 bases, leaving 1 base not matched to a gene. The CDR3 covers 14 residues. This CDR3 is CASSGGQGNEKLFF. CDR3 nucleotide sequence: TGTGCCAGCAGCGGGGGACAGGGTAATGAAAAACTGTTTTTT.

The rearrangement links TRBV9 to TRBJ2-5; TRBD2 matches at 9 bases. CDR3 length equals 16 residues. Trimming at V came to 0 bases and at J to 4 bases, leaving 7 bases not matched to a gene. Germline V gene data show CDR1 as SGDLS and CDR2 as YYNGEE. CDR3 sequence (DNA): TGTGCCAGCAGCGTAGTAGGCGGGGGGGCCGCAGAGACCCAGTACTTC. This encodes CASSVVGGGAAETQYF.

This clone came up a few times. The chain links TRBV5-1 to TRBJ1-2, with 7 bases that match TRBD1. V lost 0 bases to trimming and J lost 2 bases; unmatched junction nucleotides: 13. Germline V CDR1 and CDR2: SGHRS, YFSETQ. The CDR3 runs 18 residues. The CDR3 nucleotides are TGCGCCAGCAGCTTGGGCCCCCCCGCGACAGGGTCGAACTATGGCTACACCTTC. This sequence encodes CASSLGPPATGSNYGYTF. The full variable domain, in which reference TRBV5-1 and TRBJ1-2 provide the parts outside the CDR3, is KAGVTQTPRYLIKTRGQQVTLSCSPISGHRSVSWYQQTPGQGLQFLFEYFSETQRNKGNFPGRFSGRQFSNSRSEMNVSTLELGDSALYLCASSLGPPATGSNYGYTFGSGTRLTVV.

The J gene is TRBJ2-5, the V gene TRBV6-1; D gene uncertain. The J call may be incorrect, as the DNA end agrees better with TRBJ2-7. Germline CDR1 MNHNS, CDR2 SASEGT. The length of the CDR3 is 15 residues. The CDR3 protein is CASSLKQDKPYEQYF. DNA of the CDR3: TGTGCCAGCAGTCTCAAGCAAGACAAGCCCTACGAGCAGTACTTC.

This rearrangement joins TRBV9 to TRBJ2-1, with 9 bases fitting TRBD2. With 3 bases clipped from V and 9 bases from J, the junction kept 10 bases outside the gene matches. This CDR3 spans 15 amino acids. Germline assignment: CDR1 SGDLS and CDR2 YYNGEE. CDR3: CASSDSGGPPGEQFF. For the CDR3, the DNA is TGTGCCAGCAGCGATAGCGGGGGTCCCCCCGGTGAGCAGTTCTTC.

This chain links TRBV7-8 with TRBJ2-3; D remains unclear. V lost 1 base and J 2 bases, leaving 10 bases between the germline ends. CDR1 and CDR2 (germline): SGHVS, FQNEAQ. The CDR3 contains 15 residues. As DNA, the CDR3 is TGTGCCAGCAGCTTAGTCGGTGCCAACACAGATACGCAGTATTTT. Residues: CASSLVGANTDTQYF. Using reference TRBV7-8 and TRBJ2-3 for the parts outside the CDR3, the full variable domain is GAGVSQSPRYKVAKRGQDVALRCDPISGHVSLFWYQQALGQGPEFLTYFQNEAQLDKSGLPSDRFFAERPEGSVSTLKIQRTQQEDSAVYLCASSLVGANTDTQYFGPGTRLTVL.

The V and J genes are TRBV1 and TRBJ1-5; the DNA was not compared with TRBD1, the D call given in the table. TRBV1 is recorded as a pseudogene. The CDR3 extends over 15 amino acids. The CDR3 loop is CTSSQDRVGNQPQHF. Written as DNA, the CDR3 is TGCACCAGCAGCCAAGACAGGGTCGGCAATCAGCCCCAGCATTTT.

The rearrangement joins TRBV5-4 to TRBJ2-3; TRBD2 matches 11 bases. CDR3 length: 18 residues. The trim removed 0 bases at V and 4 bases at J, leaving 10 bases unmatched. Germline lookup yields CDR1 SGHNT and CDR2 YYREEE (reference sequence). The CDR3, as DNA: TGTGCCAGCAGCTTGGCCCTACTAGCGGGGGCTGGGGCAGATACGCAGTATTTT. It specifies CASSLALLAGAGADTQYF.

The CDR3 nucleotides are TGTGCCAGCAGCGTCGGGGTTGCCATGAACACTGAAGCTTTCTTT. Residues: CASSVGVAMNTEAFF. This sequence joins TRBV9 and TRBJ1-1; D is ambiguous. Germline CDR1 and CDR2: SGDLS and YYNGEE. The CDR3 length is 15 residues. Trimming removed 2 bases from V and 0 bases from J, with 11 bases in between.

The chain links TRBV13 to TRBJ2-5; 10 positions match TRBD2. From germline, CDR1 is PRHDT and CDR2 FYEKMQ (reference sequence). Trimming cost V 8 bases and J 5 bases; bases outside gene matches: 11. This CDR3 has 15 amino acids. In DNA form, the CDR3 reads TGTGCCAGCGTCCAGCGGGGGGGCCCAGGGGAGACCCAGTACTTC. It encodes CASVQRGGPGETQYF.

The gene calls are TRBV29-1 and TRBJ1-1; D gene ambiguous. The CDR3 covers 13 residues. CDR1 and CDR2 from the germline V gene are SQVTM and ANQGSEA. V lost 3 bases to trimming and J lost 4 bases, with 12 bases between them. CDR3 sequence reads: CSVELAEVTEAFF. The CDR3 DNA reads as TGCAGCGTTGAGCTGGCAGAGGTCACTGAAGCTTTCTTT.

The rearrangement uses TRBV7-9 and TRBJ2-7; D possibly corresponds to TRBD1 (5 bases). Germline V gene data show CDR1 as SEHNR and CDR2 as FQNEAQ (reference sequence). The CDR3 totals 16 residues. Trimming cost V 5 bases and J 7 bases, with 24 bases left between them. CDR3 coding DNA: TGTGCCAGCAGCGTGGGGCAGACAACCACATTGGGTGAGCAGTACTTC. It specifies CASSVGQTTTLGEQYF.

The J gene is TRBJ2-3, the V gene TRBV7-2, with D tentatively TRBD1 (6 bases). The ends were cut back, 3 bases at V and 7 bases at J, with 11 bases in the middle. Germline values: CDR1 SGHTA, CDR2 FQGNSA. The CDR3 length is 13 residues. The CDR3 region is CASSFGRGNTQYF. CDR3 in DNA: TGTGCCAGCAGCTTTGGCAGGGGTAATACGCAGTATTTT.

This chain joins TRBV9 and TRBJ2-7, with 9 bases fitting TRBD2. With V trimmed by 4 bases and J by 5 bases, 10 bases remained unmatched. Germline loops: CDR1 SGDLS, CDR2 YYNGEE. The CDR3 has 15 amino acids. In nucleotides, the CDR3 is TGTGCCAGCAGCACAACCGGGACTAGCCCAAACGAGCAGTACTTC. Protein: CASSTTGTSPNEQYF.